Following are 12 T cell receptor beta chains from one sample sequenced in a study of blood T cell repertoires in COVID-19. Assay: immunoSEQ multiplex PCR; the TCRdb copy retains only in-frame clones and omits some. The table includes 150,000 to 200,000 clones, approximately 87% detected once. Sequenced material: PBMCs or T cells enriched from blood (not recorded which). These receptor sequences come from a woman aged 50 to 65 who had recovered from COVID-19.

The V and J genes are TRBV7-9 and TRBJ1-5; 9 bases line up with TRBD1. The junction had 9 bases not matched to a gene; V was cut back by 5 bases and J by 4 bases. Germline loops: CDR1 SEHNR, CDR2 FQNEAQ (reference sequence). CDR3 length: 16 residues. The CDR3, as DNA: TGTGCCAGCAGCCCGCCCGGGACAGGGCTAAATCAGCCCCAGCATTTT. Translated: CASSPPGTGLNQPQHF.

The chain uses TRBV4-3 and TRBJ1-2; TRBD1 aligns across 10 bases. Germline lookup yields CDR1 LGHNA and CDR2 YSLEER. The CDR3 contains 15 residues. J was trimmed by 3 bases and V by 4 bases; bases with no gene match: 5. CDR3 in DNA: TGCGCCAGCAGCCCCGACAGGGGGCTAGACTATGGCTACACCTTC. Protein product: CASSPDRGLDYGYTF.

This clone was recorded a few times. The V call is TRBV5-1, the J call TRBJ2-1, with 13 bases fitting TRBD2. V was clipped by 5 bases and J by 4 bases; unmatched bases: 12. The V gene's germline CDR1 is SGHRS and CDR2 YFSETQ. The CDR3 is 18 residues long. In DNA, the CDR3 is TGCGCCAGCAGACTCCGGACCCCGACTAGCGGGGGGTACAATGAGCAGTTCTTC. Translation: CASRLRTPTSGGYNEQFF.

The chain has TRBV7-2 and TRBJ1-5; D unresolved. Trimming stripped 4 bases from V and 0 bases from J, with 4 bases between. The CDR3 runs 13 residues. In germline, CDR1 is SGHTA, CDR2 FQGNSA. The CDR3 is CASSSYSNQPQHF. As DNA, the CDR3 is TGTGCCAGCAGCTCTTATAGCAATCAGCCCCAGCATTTT.

The chain joins TRBV6-4 to TRBJ1-2, with TRBD1 as a possible D gene (5 bases). Deletions cut 2 bases from V and 8 bases from J, with 18 bases between. CDR3 size: 15 residues. Per the germline V gene, CDR1 is MRHNA and CDR2 is SNTAGT. The CDR3 DNA follows: TGTGCCAGCAGTGACGTGGGGGGGTTCGCAGGAGGCTACACCTTC. This encodes CASSDVGGFAGGYTF.

This clone came up once. DNA for the CDR3: TGTGCCAGTAGAGGGGGTAGGGCTCAGCCCCAGCATTTT. It translates to CASRGGRAQPQHF. The J gene is TRBJ1-5, the V gene TRBV19; tentative D call: TRBD1 (6 bases). This CDR3 spans 13 amino acids. Trimming shortened V by 6 bases and J by 6 bases, and 12 bases separated the two germline ends. Germline V gene lookup returns CDR1 LNHDA and CDR2 SQIVND (reference sequence). Full variable domain (missing parts from reference TRBV19 and TRBJ1-5): DGGITQSPKYLFRKEGQNVTLSCEQNLNHDAMYWYRQDPGQGLRLIYYSQIVNDFQKGDIAEGYSVSREKKESFPLTVTSAQKNPTAFYLCASRGGRAQPQHFGDGTRLSIL.

This clone was recorded once. The chain uses TRBV11-3 and TRBJ1-1; no firm D call. The germline CDR1 and CDR2 sequences are SGHNT and YENEEA. This CDR3 is 13 amino acids long. Trimming shortened V by 2 bases and J by 3 bases, and 7 bases separated the two germline ends. The CDR3 nucleotides are TGTGCCAGCAGCTTAACCCGGGACACTGAAGCTTTCTTT. It codes for CASSLTRDTEAFF.

The V gene is TRBV28, the J gene TRBJ1-3, with a weak D call TRBD1 (6 bases). The CDR3 contains 17 residues. Between the trimmed V and J ends, which lost 4 bases and 4 bases, there was a span of 20 bases. Germline loops: CDR1 MDHEN, CDR2 SYDVKM. The CDR3 DNA is TGTGCCAGCAGTTCACCAGGAGACAGGTTGTCAGGAAACACCATATATTTT. The encoded protein is CASSSPGDRLSGNTIYF. The full variable domain, with the rest looked up from reference TRBV28 and TRBJ1-3, is DVKVTQSSRYLVKRTGEKVFLECVQDMDHENMFWYRQDPGLGLRLIYFSYDVKMKEKGDIPEGYSVSREKKERFSLILESASTNQTSMYLCASSSPGDRLSGNTIYFGEGSWLTVV.

This chain links TRBV28 with TRBJ1-1; D not resolved. Trimming removed 8 bases from V and 1 base from J, with 11 bases in between. The V gene's germline CDR1 is MDHEN and CDR2 SYDVKM. The CDR3 length is 13 residues. The CDR3 DNA reads TGTGCCAGCCGATCCGCGGGGAACACTGAAGCTTTCTTT. This encodes CASRSAGNTEAFF.

The CDR3 coding sequence is TGTGCCAGCTCACCCCCGAATGGCCTGAACACCGGGGAGCTGTTTTTT. As protein: CASSPPNGLNTGELFF. The chain carries TRBV18 and TRBJ2-2; D remains unclear. The ends were cut back, 3 bases at V and 1 base at J, with 12 bases in the middle. Germline V gene lookup returns CDR1 KGHSH and CDR2 LQKENI. The CDR3 consists of 16 residues.

This clone was counted a single time. The J gene is TRBJ1-3, the V gene TRBV11-2; possible D gene TRBD1, 6 bases. Germline V lookup: CDR1 SGHAT, CDR2 FQNNGV. The V and J ends lost 2 bases and 0 bases respectively, with 11 bases between them. CDR3 size: 16 residues. In DNA form, the CDR3 reads TGTGCCAGCAGCTTAAAGGGGGGGAGCTCTGGAAACACCATATATTTT. This translates into CASSLKGGSSGNTIYF.

This chain connects TRBV30 to TRBJ1-2, with 8 bases lining up with TRBD1. V lost 7 bases and J lost 4; bases outside the gene matches: 8. The length of the CDR3 is 13 residues. CDR1 and CDR2 from the germline V gene are GTSNPN and SVGIG (reference sequence). In DNA, the CDR3 is TGTGCCTTCCTGACAGGGGACGGCTATGGCTACACCTTC. Translated: CAFLTGDGYGYTF.